Listed below are T cell receptor beta chains from one sample, sequenced in a study of T cell responses to AZD1222 COVID-19 vaccine. This table comes from immunoSEQ multiplex PCR, and its TCRdb copy is limited to in-frame clones, with some not included. This table holds approximately 140,000 clones, 85% to 95% found once. The starting material was peripheral blood, obtained 28 days after the second AZD1222 dose. These TCRs come from an adult who received the AZD1222 COVID-19 vaccine. Each CDR3 is given with its conserved first and last residue. Fields, in order: J gene, D gene, V gene, clone size, CDR3 protein, CDR3 DNA. D genes are given only for firm matches. Size values are once, few and many counts, or a class for expanded clones, and some rows have none.

TRBJ2-7 NA TRBV10-3 NA CAISDPMDSYEQYF TGTGCCATCAGTGATCCCATGGACAGCTACGAGCAGTACTTC
TRBJ1-4 TRBD1 TRBV18 NA CASSRRQGADEKLFF TGTGCCAGCTCACGACGACAGGGGGCAGATGAAAAACTGTTTTTT
TRBJ1-2 NA TRBV14 NA CASSQVGNYGYTF TGTGCCAGCAGCCAAGTGGGAAACTATGGCTACACCTTC
TRBJ1-2 NA TRBV28 NA CASGEVGDYGYTF TGTGCCAGCGGGGAGGTGGGGGACTATGGCTACACCTTC
TRBJ2-3 NA TRBV7-3 NA CASSLGWGGSGGTDTQYF TGTGCCAGCAGCTTAGGGTGGGGTGGTTCTGGGGGCACAGATACGCAGTATTTT
TRBJ2-1 TRBD2 TRBV9 NA CASSVGGRAGEEQFF TGTGCCAGCAGCGTAGGCGGGAGGGCCGGGGAGGAGCAGTTCTTC
TRBJ2-3 TRBD1 TRBV9 NA CASSTRQGGTDTQYF TGTGCCAGCAGCACCAGACAGGGGGGCACAGATACGCAGTATTTT
TRBJ2-1 NA TRBV4-1 NA CASSQEARAEEFF TGCGCCAGCAGCCAAGAAGCGCGGGCAGAGGAGTTCTTC
TRBJ2-3 TRBD2 TRBV7-9 NA CASSQNLAGGRIGTQYF TGTGCCAGCAGCCAGAACCTAGCGGGGGGTCGGATAGGTACGCAGTATTTT
TRBJ1-5 NA TRBV6-5 NA CASSFTRGSNQPQHF TGTGCCAGCAGTTTCACCCGGGGTAGCAATCAGCCCCAGCATTTT
TRBJ2-2 TRBD1 TRBV5-1 NA CASSSATGSPGELFF TGCGCCAGCAGCTCGGCGACAGGGTCGCCCGGGGAGCTGTTTTTT
TRBJ2-5 TRBD1 TRBV6-5 NA CASSTGDRVVETQYF TGTGCCAGCAGCACGGGGGACAGGGTCGTGGAGACCCAGTACTTC
TRBJ1-4 NA TRBV4-3 NA CASSQDNAINEKLFF TGCGCCAGCAGCCAAGATAACGCTATTAATGAAAAACTGTTTTTT
TRBJ1-2 TRBD1 TRBV28 NA CASSSPPGQGVGYTF TGTGCCAGCAGTTCACCACCGGGACAGGGGGTTGGCTACACCTTC
TRBJ1-2 NA TRBV6-1 NA CASSETIGSGPGGYTF TGTGCCAGCAGTGAAACCATCGGTAGTGGGCCTGGTGGCTACACCTTC
TRBJ1-1 NA TRBV19 once CASRDGGRNTEAFF TGTGCCAGTAGGGACGGGGGCCGGAACACTGAAGCTTTCTTT
TRBJ2-7 NA TRBV4-1 NA CASSQVASPTDEQYF TGCGCCAGCAGCCAAGTCGCAAGCCCTACGGATGAGCAGTACTTC
TRBJ2-2 TRBD2 TRBV3-1/TRBV3-2 NA CASSQTSGVTGELFF TGTGCCAGCAGCCAGACTAGCGGAGTCACCGGGGAGCTGTTTTTT
TRBJ1-1 NA TRBV2 NA CASTRNTEAFF TGTGCCAGCACAAGGAACACTGAAGCTTTCTTT
TRBJ2-2 NA TRBV4-2 NA CASSQVQDSWGPTGELFF TGTGCCAGCAGCCAAGTTCAGGACAGTTGGGGACCCACCGGGGAGCTGTTTTTT
TRBJ1-5 NA TRBV30 NA CAWSVFGTQGHQPQHF TGTGCCTGGAGTGTATTTGGGACCCAGGGGCATCAGCCCCAGCATTTT
TRBJ1-2 TRBD1 TRBV6-5 NA CASSPGTGDNYGYTF TGTGCCAGCAGCCCGGGGACAGGAGATAACTATGGCTACACCTTC
TRBJ2-5 TRBD1 TRBV28 once CASSSHQGAQETQYF TGTGCCAGCAGCTCTCACCAGGGGGCTCAAGAGACCCAGTACTTC
TRBJ2-7 NA TRBV30 NA CAWTAGTYEQYF TGTGCCTGGACCGCCGGCACCTACGAGCAGTACTTC
TRBJ1-1 NA TRBV18 once CASSPPRGPGVEAFF TGTGCCAGCTCACCACCGCGGGGGCCAGGGGTTGAAGCTTTCTTT
TRBJ1-4 NA TRBV30 NA CAWTQITNEKLFF TGTGCCTGGACACAGATAACTAATGAAAAACTGTTTTTT
TRBJ1-2 TRBD1 TRBV6-1 NA CASSDTSGGGYTF TGTGCCAGCAGTGATACCTCAGGGGGTGGCTACACCTTC
TRBJ1-3 NA TRBV6-5 NA CASSYDLISGNTIYF TGTGCCAGCAGTTACGATCTGATCTCTGGAAACACCATATATTTT
TRBJ2-2 TRBD1 TRBV15 NA CATFPGQGAGELFF TGTGCCACCTTTCCGGGACAGGGGGCCGGGGAGCTGTTTTTT
TRBJ1-3 NA TRBV29-1 NA CSVVFGGGNTIYF TGCAGCGTTGTGTTCGGGGGAGGAAACACCATATATTTT
TRBJ1-1 NA TRBV10-3 NA CAIRDTNTEAFF TGTGCCATCAGGGACACCAACACTGAAGCTTTCTTT
TRBJ1-6 NA TRBV5-4 NA CASSLAHRIGSPLHF TGTGCCAGCAGCTTGGCACACAGGATAGGTTCACCCCTCCACTTT
TRBJ2-1 NA TRBV5-1 NA CASRIERRNEQFF TGCGCCAGCAGAATAGAGAGACGGAATGAGCAGTTCTTC
TRBJ1-1 NA TRBV18 NA CASSPPMNTEAFF TGTGCCAGCTCACCTCCAATGAACACTGAAGCTTTCTTT
TRBJ1-1 NA TRBV2 NA CASGANMNTEAFF TGTGCCAGCGGGGCGAACATGAACACTGAAGCTTTCTTT
TRBJ2-7 NA TRBV11-2 NA CASSLKTGQIYEQYF TGTGCCAGCAGCTTAAAAACGGGACAAATTTACGAGCAGTACTTC
TRBJ1-4 TRBD1 TRBV14 NA CASQGQPNEKLFF TGTGCCTCCCAGGGACAGCCTAATGAAAAACTGTTTTTT
TRBJ2-5 NA TRBV12-3/TRBV12-4 NA CASSFSETQYF TGTGCCAGCAGTTTTTCAGAGACCCAGTACTTC
TRBJ2-3 NA TRBV6-4 NA CASSGPGTDTQYF TGTGCCAGCAGTGGACCAGGGACAGATACGCAGTATTTT
TRBJ2-5 TRBD2 TRBV7-9 NA CASFRASGRTGETQYF TGTGCCAGTTTCCGGGCTAGCGGGAGGACTGGAGAGACCCAGTACTTC
TRBJ1-1 NA TRBV30 NA CAWSVLGGTREGEAFF TGTGCCTGGAGTGTACTCGGGGGGACTCGGGAGGGAGAAGCTTTCTTT
TRBJ1-2 NA TRBV24-1 NA CATSEGGRAANYGYTF TGTGCCACCAGTGAAGGTGGGAGGGCAGCTAACTATGGCTACACCTTC
TRBJ1-5 NA TRBV28 NA CASGRGGGDQPQHF TGTGCCAGTGGACGGGGAGGTGGTGATCAGCCCCAGCATTTT
TRBJ1-4 TRBD1 TRBV27 NA CASSLRRRGWAEKLFF TGTGCCAGCAGTTTAAGGCGCAGGGGGTGGGCTGAAAAACTGTTTTTT
TRBJ2-3 NA TRBV7-3 NA CASSQWGRADTQYF TGTGCCAGCAGCCAATGGGGCCGGGCAGATACGCAGTATTTT
TRBJ2-5 TRBD1 TRBV5-1 NA CASSSGQPLASTQYF TGCGCCAGCAGCTCGGGACAGCCCTTAGCCTCGACCCAGTACTTC
TRBJ2-3 TRBD2 TRBV19 NA CASSPYYKTSGVGTDTQYF TGTGCCAGTAGTCCCTATTACAAGACTAGCGGGGTTGGCACAGATACGCAGTATTTT
TRBJ1-3 TRBD1 TRBV6-5 NA CASETGASGNTIYF TGTGCCTCTGAGACAGGGGCTTCGGGAAACACCATATATTTT
TRBJ1-6 NA TRBV5-6 NA CASSATPRGGTSPLHF TGTGCCAGCAGCGCCACACCCCGAGGGGGAACTTCACCCCTCCACTTT
TRBJ1-5 TRBD1 TRBV28 once CASRTGANQPQHF TGTGCCAGCAGAACAGGGGCCAATCAGCCCCAGCATTTT
TRBJ1-1 NA TRBV7-2 NA CASSWSNREEAFF TGTGCCAGCAGTTGGAGCAACAGGGAAGAAGCTTTCTTT
TRBJ2-1 TRBD1 TRBV12-3/TRBV12-4 NA CASRGTDYNEQFF TGTGCCAGCAGGGGGACAGACTACAATGAGCAGTTCTTC
TRBJ2-5 NA TRBV19 NA CASSQGETQYF TGTGCCTCTTCACAAGGAGAGACCCAGTACTTC